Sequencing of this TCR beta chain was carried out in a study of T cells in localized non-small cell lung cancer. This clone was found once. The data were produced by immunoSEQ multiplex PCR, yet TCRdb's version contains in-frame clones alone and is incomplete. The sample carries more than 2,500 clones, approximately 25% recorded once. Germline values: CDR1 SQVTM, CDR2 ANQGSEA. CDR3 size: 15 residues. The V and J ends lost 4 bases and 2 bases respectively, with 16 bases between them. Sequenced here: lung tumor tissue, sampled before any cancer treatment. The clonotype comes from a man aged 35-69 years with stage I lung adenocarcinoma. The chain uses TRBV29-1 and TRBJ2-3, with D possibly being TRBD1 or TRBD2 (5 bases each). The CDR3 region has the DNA TGCAGCGTTGTACGGGACCAGTACCCCACAGATACGCAGTATTTT. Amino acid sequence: CSVVRDQYPTDTQYF.